Below are 23 T cell receptor beta chains sequenced from a single sample in a study of CD8 T cells in Susac syndrome. With random hexamers, reverse transcription was performed on about 0.5 to 1 ug of RNA. MiXCR was run by TCRdb on the immunoSEQ multiplex PCR reads, yielding one entry per CDR3 protein. Of around 230,000 distinct CDR3 sequences listed, almost 97% were seen once; the top ten hold less than 0.11%. The sample consisted of CD4+ T cells from PBMCs. The receptors were gathered from a human donor with Susac syndrome.

The rearrangement uses TRBV5-1 and TRBJ2-3; 7 bases align to TRBD2. Germline values: CDR1 SGHRS, CDR2 YFSETQ. The V and J ends lost 5 bases and 2 bases, in that order; junction bases with no gene match: 8. The CDR3 contains 15 residues. DNA of the CDR3: TGCGCCAGCAGGCCAACTAGCGCTATCACAGATACGCAGTATTTT. This sequence encodes CASRPTSAITDTQYF.

The chain combines TRBV20-1 with TRBJ2-7, with a possible D match to TRBD2 (6 bases). The length of the CDR3 is 16 residues. The V gene lost 1 base and the J gene lost 0 bases, with 16 bases spanning the gap. Germline CDR1 reads DFQATT; CDR2 reads SNEGSKA (reference sequence). The CDR3 protein is CSARGVPGLVSYEQYF. The CDR3 nucleotides are TGCAGTGCTAGAGGGGTCCCGGGACTCGTCTCCTACGAGCAGTACTTC.

This chain joins TRBV4-2 and TRBJ1-1, with D possibly being TRBD1 (5 bases). Germline assignment: CDR1 LGHNA and CDR2 YNFKEQ. The CDR3 is made up of 15 amino acids. V was clipped by 4 bases and J by 6 bases, with 18 bases between them. CDR3 sequence: CASSRRVMERAEAFF. The CDR3 bases are TGTGCCAGCAGCCGCAGGGTTATGGAGCGGGCTGAAGCTTTCTTT.

The V call is TRBV20-1, the J call TRBJ1-1, with D maybe TRBD1 (5 bases). CDR1 is DFQATT and CDR2 is SNEGSKA in the germline V gene (reference sequence). The CDR3 is 13 amino acids. V lost 6 bases, J lost 1 base, and 12 bases lay in between. The CDR3 sequence is CSARPTGNTEAFF. The CDR3 nucleotides are TGCAGTGCCCGCCCCACAGGGAACACTGAAGCTTTCTTT.

This chain joins TRBV6-2 or TRBV6-3 and TRBJ2-1; 12 positions agree with TRBD2. CDR1 and CDR2 (germline): MNHEY, SVGEGT. The junction had 0 bases not matched to a gene; V was cut back by 6 bases and J by 9 bases. This CDR3 is 12 amino acids long. CDR3 in amino acids: CASRTSGSEQFF. The CDR3 DNA reads TGTGCCAGCAGGACTAGCGGGAGTGAGCAGTTCTTC.

As for this clonotype: No conserved phenylalanine or tryptophan ends this CDR3, so it is likely a read error. Because the CDR3's place on the DNA is in doubt, the DNA is left out and the CDR3 is given as listed by TCRdb. CDR3 protein: CSVEYRAGAVP. The chain is built from TRBV29-1 and TRBJ2-7; the listed D gene, TRBD1, was not tested against the DNA. The CDR3 spans 11 amino acids, including both terminal residues. Germline assignment: CDR1 SQVTM and CDR2 ANQGSEA.

This clonotype was seen just once. The chain couples TRBV6-5 to TRBJ2-7, with unresolved D. Germline loops: CDR1 MNHEY, CDR2 SVGAGI. V was pared by 6 bases and J by 0 bases, with 12 bases between. The CDR3 contains 14 residues. The CDR3 protein is CASRAEFSSYEQYF. CDR3 DNA sequence: TGTGCCAGCAGAGCCGAATTTAGCTCCTACGAGCAGTACTTC.

This chain links TRBV20-1 with TRBJ2-1, with 8 positions matching TRBD2. V gave up 0 bases and J gave up 7 bases; unmatched junction bases: 11. The germline gives CDR1 DFQATT, CDR2 SNEGSKA (reference sequence). The CDR3 consists of 16 residues. The CDR3 region is CSARDAAAGVWNEQFF. For the CDR3, the DNA is TGCAGTGCTAGAGATGCGGCAGCGGGAGTTTGGAATGAGCAGTTCTTC.

The rearrangement links TRBV5-1 to TRBJ2-5; D is possibly TRBD2 (6 bases). Looked up from germline, CDR1 is SGHRS and CDR2 is YFSETQ. V was trimmed by 0 bases and J by 3 bases, leaving 12 bases between them. There are 15 residues in the CDR3. The CDR3 loop reads CASSLEVPGEETQYF. For the CDR3, the DNA is TGCGCCAGCAGCTTGGAGGTCCCGGGGGAAGAGACCCAGTACTTC.

The count of this clonotype is one. V is TRBV9 and J is TRBJ2-4; unclear D gene. This CDR3 has 13 residues. V shed 4 bases and J shed 6 bases, with 11 bases lying between them. Germline loops: CDR1 SGDLS, CDR2 YYNGEE. The CDR3 DNA sequence: TGTGCCAGCAGCTCCGGTCTGATAAACATTCAGTACTTC. Protein product: CASSSGLINIQYF.

V gene TRBV29-1 combines with J gene TRBJ2-1; the match to TRBD2 covers 11 bases. There are 14 residues in the CDR3. Germline trimming cut 6 bases from V and 3 bases from J; bases unmatched to any gene: 4. Germline CDR1 SQVTM, CDR2 ANQGSEA. In DNA form, the CDR3 reads TGCAGCGTAAAGACTAGCGGGAACTACAATGAGCAGTTCTTC. This codes for CSVKTSGNYNEQFF.

This clonotype appeared once. CDR3 residues: CASSQGWELFF. In DNA form, the CDR3 reads TGTGCCAGCAGCCAGGGTTGGGAGCTGTTTTTT. The genes are TRBV3-1 and TRBJ2-2; D remains unclear. The CDR3 covers 11 residues. Trimming pared 3 bases from V and 9 bases from J, leaving 5 bases between. Germline CDR1 and CDR2: LGHDT and YNNKEL (reference sequence).

This chain uses TRBV11-2 with TRBJ2-3; 9 bases are a match to TRBD1. CDR3 size: 16 residues. Germline trimming cut 5 bases from V and 0 bases from J; bases unmatched to any gene: 6. Looked up from germline, CDR1 is SGHAT and CDR2 is FQNNGV. CDR3 sequence reads: CASSLRTGASTDTQYF. DNA of the CDR3: TGTGCCAGCAGCCTTAGGACAGGGGCTAGCACAGATACGCAGTATTTT.

The CDR3 sequence: CASSPGTPRNTF. The DNA for the CDR3 is TGTGCCAGCAGCCCTGGGACACCGCGCAACACCTTC. V and J are TRBV21-1 and TRBJ1-2; no DNA check was done on the table's D call, TRBD1. TRBV21-1 represents a pseudogene. The CDR3 is 12 residues long.

This clonotype was counted a single time. The chain employs TRBV29-1 and TRBJ2-2, with D perhaps matching TRBD1 or TRBD2 (5 bases each). V lost 7 bases and J 4 bases, leaving 16 bases between the germline ends. Per the germline V gene, CDR1 is SQVTM and CDR2 is ANQGSEA. The CDR3 runs to 14 residues. CDR3 DNA: TGCAGCGCCACTGGGGGTTACGGCACCGGGGAGCTGTTTTTT. Its translation is CSATGGYGTGELFF.

The chain is built from TRBV12-3 or TRBV12-4 and TRBJ1-3; D gene unclear. With 7 bases removed from V and 4 bases from J, the gap between germline ends came to 5 bases. The CDR3 loop spans 11 amino acids. This CDR3 reads CASKLGNTIYF. The CDR3, as DNA: TGTGCCAGCAAATTGGGAAACACCATATATTTT.

The chain combines TRBV5-1 with TRBJ2-3; D is undetermined. Germline V gives CDR1 SGHRS, CDR2 YFSETQ. This CDR3 spans 14 amino acids. Trimming took off 3 bases at V and 6 bases at J, with 14 bases between the two ends. The CDR3 here is CASSSEVPWDTQYF. The CDR3 DNA follows: TGCGCCAGCAGCTCAGAGGTCCCCTGGGATACGCAGTATTTT.

Details on this clonotype: The junction departs from the called germline gene at one end, perhaps through a read error. The rearrangement uses TRBV29-1 and TRBJ1-1; D not certain. This CDR3 is 10 amino acids long. Per germline, CDR1 SQVTM and CDR2 ANQGSEA. The CDR3: CSVRDPEPFF. The CDR3 DNA reads TGCAGCGTCCGAGACCCTGAACCTTTCTTT.

The chain links TRBV20-1 to TRBJ2-1, with D perhaps TRBD1 (6 bases). V dropped 4 bases and J dropped 0 bases, with 13 bases sitting between them. The CDR3 has 15 amino acids. From germline, CDR1 is DFQATT and CDR2 SNEGSKA (reference sequence). The CDR3 reads CSATSGESSYNEQFF. For the CDR3, the DNA is TGCAGTGCTACCTCAGGGGAGAGCTCCTACAATGAGCAGTTCTTC.

The chain joins TRBV5-1 to TRBJ2-3; D assignment may be TRBD1 or TRBD2 (6 bases each). The CDR3 contains 15 residues. Germline assignment: CDR1 SGHRS and CDR2 YFSETQ. Deletions cut 1 base from V and 6 bases from J, with 15 bases between. CDR3 nucleotide sequence: TGCGCCAGCAGCTTGTCAATCAGGGGAGGTGATACGCAGTATTTT. It encodes CASSLSIRGGDTQYF.

CDR3 DNA: TGTGCCAGCAGTTACAACAAGGGTCCGAGTCAGCCCCAGCATTTT. Its translation: CASSYNKGPSQPQHF. The J gene is TRBJ1-5, the V gene TRBV6-5; no reliable D call. Germline V lookup: CDR1 MNHEY, CDR2 SVGAGI. The germline V and J ends were trimmed by 2 bases and 6 bases, with 14 bases remaining between them. The CDR3 contains 15 residues.

This chain joins TRBV15 and TRBJ2-5, with unresolved D. The CDR3 has 14 residues. Per germline, CDR1 LNHNV and CDR2 YYDKDF (reference sequence). V lost 0 bases to trimming and J lost 4 bases, with 9 bases between them. This chain's CDR3 is CATSRDVSGETQYF. Written as DNA, the CDR3 is TGTGCCACCAGCAGAGATGTGTCGGGAGAGACCCAGTACTTC.

The chain combines TRBV5-1 with TRBJ1-1, with 7 bases lining up with TRBD1. Germline-derived CDR1 and CDR2 are SGHRS and YFSETQ. Trimming at V came to 1 base and at J to 0 bases, leaving 3 bases not matched to a gene. This CDR3 spans 15 amino acids. The CDR3 loop reads CASSLQTGLNTEAFF. The CDR3 DNA is TGCGCCAGCAGCTTGCAGACAGGGTTGAACACTGAAGCTTTCTTT.